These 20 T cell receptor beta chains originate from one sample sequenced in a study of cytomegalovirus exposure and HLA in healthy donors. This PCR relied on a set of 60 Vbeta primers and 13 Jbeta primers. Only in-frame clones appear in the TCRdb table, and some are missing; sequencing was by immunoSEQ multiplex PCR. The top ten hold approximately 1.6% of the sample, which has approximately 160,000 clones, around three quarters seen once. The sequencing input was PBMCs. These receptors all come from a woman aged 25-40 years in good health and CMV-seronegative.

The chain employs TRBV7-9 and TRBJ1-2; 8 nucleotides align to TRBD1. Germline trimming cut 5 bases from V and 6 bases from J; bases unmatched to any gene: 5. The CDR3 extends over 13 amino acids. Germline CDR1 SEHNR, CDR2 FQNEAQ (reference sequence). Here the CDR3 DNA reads TGTGCCAGCAGCCCCAGGACAGGGAATGGCTACACCTTC. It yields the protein CASSPRTGNGYTF.

The CDR3 reads CASSLAGAGRFYGYTF. The CDR3 DNA reads as TGTGCCAGCAGCTTAGCGGGGGCAGGAAGGTTTTATGGCTACACCTTC. The genes are TRBV7-2 and TRBJ1-2; possibly TRBD1 for D (6 bases). The V gene's germline CDR1 is SGHTA and CDR2 FQGNSA. The CDR3 sequence is 16 residues long. V shed 0 bases and J shed 5 bases, with 16 bases lying between them.

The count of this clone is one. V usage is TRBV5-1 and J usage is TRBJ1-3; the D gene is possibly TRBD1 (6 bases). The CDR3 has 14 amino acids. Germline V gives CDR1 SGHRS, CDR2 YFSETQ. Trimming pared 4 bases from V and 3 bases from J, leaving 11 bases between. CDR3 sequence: CASSEQGFGNTIYF. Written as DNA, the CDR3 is TGCGCCAGCAGCGAACAGGGTTTTGGAAACACCATATATTTT.

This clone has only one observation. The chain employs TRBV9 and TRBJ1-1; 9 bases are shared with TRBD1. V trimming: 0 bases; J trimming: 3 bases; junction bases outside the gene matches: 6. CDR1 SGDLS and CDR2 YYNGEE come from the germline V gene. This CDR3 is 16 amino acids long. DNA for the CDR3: TGTGCCAGCAGCGTAGGGGACAGGGATCCCCACACTGAAGCTTTCTTT. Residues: CASSVGDRDPHTEAFF.

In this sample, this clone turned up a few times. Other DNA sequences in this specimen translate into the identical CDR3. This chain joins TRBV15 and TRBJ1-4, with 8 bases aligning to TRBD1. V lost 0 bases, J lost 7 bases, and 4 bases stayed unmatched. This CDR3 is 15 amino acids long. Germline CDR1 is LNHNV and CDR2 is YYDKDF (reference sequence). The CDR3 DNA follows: TGTGCCACCAGCAGAGATCTACAGGGGGGTGAAAAACTGTTTTTT. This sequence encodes CATSRDLQGGEKLFF.

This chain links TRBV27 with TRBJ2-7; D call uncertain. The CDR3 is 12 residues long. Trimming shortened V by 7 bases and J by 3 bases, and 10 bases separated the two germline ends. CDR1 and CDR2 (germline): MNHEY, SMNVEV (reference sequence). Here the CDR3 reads CASKSAGYEQYF. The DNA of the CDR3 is TGTGCCAGCAAATCGGCAGGCTACGAGCAGTACTTC.

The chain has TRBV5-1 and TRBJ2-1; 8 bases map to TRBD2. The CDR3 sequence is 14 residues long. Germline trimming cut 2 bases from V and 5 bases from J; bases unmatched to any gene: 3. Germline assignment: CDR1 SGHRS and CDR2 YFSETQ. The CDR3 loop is CASSFSGNHNEQFF. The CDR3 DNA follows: TGCGCCAGCAGCTTTAGCGGGAACCACAATGAGCAGTTCTTC.

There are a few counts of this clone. The CDR3 here is CASSSGTGFFGADEQFF. CDR3 nucleotide sequence: TGTGCCAGTAGCTCCGGGACAGGGTTCTTTGGGGCCGATGAGCAGTTCTTC. This chain uses TRBV19 with TRBJ2-1; TRBD1 matches at 9 bases. Germline V gene lookup returns CDR1 LNHDA and CDR2 SQIVND (reference sequence). This CDR3 region has 17 residues. The ends lost 6 bases at V and 8 bases at J; junction bases unmatched: 17.

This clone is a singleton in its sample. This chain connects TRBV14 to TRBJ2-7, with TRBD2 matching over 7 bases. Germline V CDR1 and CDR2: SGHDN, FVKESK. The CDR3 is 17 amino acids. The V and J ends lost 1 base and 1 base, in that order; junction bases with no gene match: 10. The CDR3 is CASSQVKGSGDSYEQYF. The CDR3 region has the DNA TGTGCCAGCAGCCAAGTCAAGGGGAGCGGGGATTCCTACGAGCAGTACTTC.

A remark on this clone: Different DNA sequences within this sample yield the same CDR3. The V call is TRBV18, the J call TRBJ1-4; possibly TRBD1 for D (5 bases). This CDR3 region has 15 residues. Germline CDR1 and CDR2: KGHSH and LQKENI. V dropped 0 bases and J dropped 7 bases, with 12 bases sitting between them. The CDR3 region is CASSPPGQGGEKLFF. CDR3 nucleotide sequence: TGTGCCAGCTCACCACCGGGGCAGGGCGGTGAAAAACTGTTTTTT.

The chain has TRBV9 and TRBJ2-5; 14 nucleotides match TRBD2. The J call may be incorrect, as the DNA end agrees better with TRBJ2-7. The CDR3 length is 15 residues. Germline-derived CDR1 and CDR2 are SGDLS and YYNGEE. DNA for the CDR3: TGTGCCAGCAGTCCGGGACTAGCGGGGGTTTACGAGCAGTACTTC. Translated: CASSPGLAGVYEQYF.

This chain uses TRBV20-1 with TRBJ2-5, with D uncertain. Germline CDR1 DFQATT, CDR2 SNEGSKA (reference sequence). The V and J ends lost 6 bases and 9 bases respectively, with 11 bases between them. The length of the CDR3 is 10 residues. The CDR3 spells CSAQSPAQYF. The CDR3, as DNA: TGCAGTGCCCAGTCGCCCGCCCAGTACTTC.

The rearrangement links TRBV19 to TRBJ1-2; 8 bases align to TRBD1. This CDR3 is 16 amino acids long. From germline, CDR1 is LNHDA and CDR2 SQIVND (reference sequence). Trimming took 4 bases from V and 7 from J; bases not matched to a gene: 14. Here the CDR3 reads CASSRQRTGNDGGYTF. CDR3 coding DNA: TGTGCCAGTAGTAGACAACGGACAGGGAATGATGGTGGCTACACCTTC. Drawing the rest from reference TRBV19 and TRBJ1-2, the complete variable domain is DGGITQSPKYLFRKEGQNVTLSCEQNLNHDAMYWYRQDPGQGLRLIYYSQIVNDFQKGDIAEGYSVSREKKESFPLTVTSAQKNPTAFYLCASSRQRTGNDGGYTFGSGTRLTVV.

CDR3 nucleotides: TGTGCCACCAGCGGGACAGGGGGCGGGGAGACCCAGTACTTC. It is translated as CATSGTGGGETQYF. The rearrangement uses TRBV15 and TRBJ2-5, with 12 nucleotides matching TRBD1. V gave up 5 bases and J gave up 5 bases; unmatched junction bases: 3. Germline V lookup: CDR1 LNHNV, CDR2 YYDKDF (reference sequence). The CDR3 is made up of 14 amino acids.

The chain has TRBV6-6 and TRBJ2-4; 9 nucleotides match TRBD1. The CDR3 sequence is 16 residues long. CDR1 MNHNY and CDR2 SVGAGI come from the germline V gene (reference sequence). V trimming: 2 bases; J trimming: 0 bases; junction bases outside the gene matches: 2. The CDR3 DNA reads TGTGCCAGCAGTTACGGGACAGGGCTAGCCAAAAACATTCAGTACTTC. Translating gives CASSYGTGLAKNIQYF.

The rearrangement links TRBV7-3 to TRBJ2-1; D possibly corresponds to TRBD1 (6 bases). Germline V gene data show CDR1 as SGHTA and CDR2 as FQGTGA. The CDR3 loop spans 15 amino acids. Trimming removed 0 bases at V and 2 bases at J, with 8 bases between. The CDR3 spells CASSLTRGPYNEQFF. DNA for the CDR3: TGTGCCAGCAGCTTAACCAGGGGCCCCTACAATGAGCAGTTCTTC.

The CDR3: CASSSEDRESPLHF. The CDR3, as DNA: TGCGCCAGCAGCTCGGAAGACAGGGAATCACCCCTCCACTTT. The chain employs TRBV5-1 and TRBJ1-6; 7 bases are a match to TRBD1. V dropped 3 bases and J dropped 10; count of bases not matched to a gene: 7. Germline CDR1 is SGHRS and CDR2 is YFSETQ. The CDR3 is 14 amino acids.

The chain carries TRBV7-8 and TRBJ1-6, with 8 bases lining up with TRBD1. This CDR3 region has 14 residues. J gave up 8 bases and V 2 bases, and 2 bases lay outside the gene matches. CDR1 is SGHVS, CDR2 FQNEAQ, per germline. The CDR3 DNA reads TGTGCCAGCAGCTTAAGACAGGGGCATTCACCCCTCCACTTT. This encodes CASSLRQGHSPLHF.

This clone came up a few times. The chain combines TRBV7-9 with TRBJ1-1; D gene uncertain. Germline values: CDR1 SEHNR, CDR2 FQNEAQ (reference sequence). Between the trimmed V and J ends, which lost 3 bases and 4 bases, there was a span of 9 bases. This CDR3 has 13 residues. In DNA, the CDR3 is TGTGCCAGCAGCTTCAGTGAGGCCACTGAAGCTTTCTTT. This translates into CASSFSEATEAFF.

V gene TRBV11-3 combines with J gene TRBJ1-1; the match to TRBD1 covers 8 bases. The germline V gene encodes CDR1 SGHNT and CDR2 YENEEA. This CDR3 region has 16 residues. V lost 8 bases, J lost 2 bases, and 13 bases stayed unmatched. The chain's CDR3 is CASASGTGKGNTEAFF. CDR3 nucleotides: TGTGCCAGCGCTTCCGGGACAGGCAAGGGAAACACTGAAGCTTTCTTT.